The 3 T cell receptor beta chains below were found in one sample sequenced in a study of CD8+CD57+ T cells in acquired aplastic anemia. For CDR3 and TCR beta VDJ profiling, genomic DNA was the template used. MiXCR was run by TCRdb on the reads, yielding one entry per CDR3 protein. The data show 190,000 or so distinct CDR3 sequences, about 59% seen once. The specimen was sorted CD4+, CD8+, or CD8+CD57+ T cells (not recorded which) from PBMCs. Source of these receptors: a human donor in good health.

Worth noting for this clonotype: As the CDR3 is not closed by the conserved phenylalanine or tryptophan, this likely results from a read error. The rearrangement joins TRBV30 to TRBJ2-1, with D unclear. The length of the CDR3 is 11 residues. V lost 0 bases and J lost 5, with 2 bases in between. Germline-derived CDR1 and CDR2 are GTSNPN and SVGIG (reference sequence). In DNA form, the CDR3 reads TGTGCCTGGAGTGTTGACAATGAGCAGTTCCTC. Translation gives CAWSVDNEQFL.

With regard to this clonotype: A read error may explain this, as a much larger clone is one base away. The chain combines TRBV10-3 with TRBJ1-1; perhaps TRBD1 as D (5 bases). The CDR3 covers 12 residues. Germline CDR1 ENHRY, CDR2 SYGVKD. The V end was cut by 3 bases, the J end by 4 bases, with 6 bases between. CDR3 protein: CAISDGGTEAFF. In DNA, the CDR3 is TGTGCCATCAGTGACGGGGGCACTGAAGCTTTCTTT.

The chain uses TRBV2 and TRBJ2-7; 10 bases line up with TRBD2. CDR1 and CDR2 (germline): SNHLY, FYNNEI. The V and J ends lost 8 bases and 0 bases, in that order; junction bases with no gene match: 1. CDR3 length: 13 residues. The DNA for the CDR3 is TGTGCCAGCCTAGCGGGGGCCTCCTACGAGCAGTACTTC. As protein: CASLAGASYEQYF. Complete variable domain (other parts from reference TRBV2 and TRBJ2-7): EPEVTQTPSHQVTQMGQEVILRCVPISNHLYFYWYRQILGQKVEFLVSFYNNEISEKSEIFDDQFSVERPDGSNFTLKIRSTKLEDSAMYFCASLAGASYEQYFGPGTRLTVT.